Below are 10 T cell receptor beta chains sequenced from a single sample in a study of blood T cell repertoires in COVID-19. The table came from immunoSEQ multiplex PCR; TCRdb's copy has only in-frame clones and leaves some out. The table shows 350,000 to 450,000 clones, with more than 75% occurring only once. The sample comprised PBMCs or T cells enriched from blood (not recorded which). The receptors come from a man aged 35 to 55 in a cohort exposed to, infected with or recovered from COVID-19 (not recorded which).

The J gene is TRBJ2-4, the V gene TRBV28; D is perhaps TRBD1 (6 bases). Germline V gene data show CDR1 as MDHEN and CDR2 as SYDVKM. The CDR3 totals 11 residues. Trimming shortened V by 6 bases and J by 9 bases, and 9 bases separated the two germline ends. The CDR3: CASRQGAIQYF. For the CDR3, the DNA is TGTGCCAGCAGACAGGGCGCCATTCAGTACTTC.

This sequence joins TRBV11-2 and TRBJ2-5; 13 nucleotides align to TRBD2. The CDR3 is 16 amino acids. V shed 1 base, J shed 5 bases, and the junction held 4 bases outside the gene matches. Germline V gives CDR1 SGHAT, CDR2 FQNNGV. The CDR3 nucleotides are TGTGCCAGCAGCTTAGCGACTAGCGGGAGGATTGAGACCCAGTACTTC. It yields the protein CASSLATSGRIETQYF. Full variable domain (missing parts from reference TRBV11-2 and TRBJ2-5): EAGVAQSPRYKIIEKRQSVAFWCNPISGHATLYWYQQILGQGPKLLIQFQNNGVVDDSQLPKDRFSAERLKGVDSTLKIQPAKLEDSAVYLCASSLATSGRIETQYFGPGTRLLVL.

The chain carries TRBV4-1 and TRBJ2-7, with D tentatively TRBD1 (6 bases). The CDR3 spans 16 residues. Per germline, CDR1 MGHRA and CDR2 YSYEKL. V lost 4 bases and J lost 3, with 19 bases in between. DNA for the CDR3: TGCGCCAGCAGCCGTTTACCCGGGACAAGGGGCTACGAGCAGTACTTC. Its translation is CASSRLPGTRGYEQYF.

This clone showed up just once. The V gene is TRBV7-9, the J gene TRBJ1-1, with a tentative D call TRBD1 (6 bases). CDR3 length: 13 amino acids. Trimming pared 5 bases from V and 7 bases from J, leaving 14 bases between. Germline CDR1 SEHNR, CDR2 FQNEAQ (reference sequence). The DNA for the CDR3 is TGTGCCAGCAGCACACCCGAGGACAGTGAAGCTTTCTTT. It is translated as CASSTPEDSEAFF.

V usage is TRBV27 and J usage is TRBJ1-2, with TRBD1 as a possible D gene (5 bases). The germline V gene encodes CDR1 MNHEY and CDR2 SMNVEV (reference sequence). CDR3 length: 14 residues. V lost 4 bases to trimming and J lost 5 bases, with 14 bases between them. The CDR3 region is CASSSVGGGYGYTF. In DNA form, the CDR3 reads TGTGCCAGCAGTTCAGTGGGGGGGGGATATGGCTACACCTTC.

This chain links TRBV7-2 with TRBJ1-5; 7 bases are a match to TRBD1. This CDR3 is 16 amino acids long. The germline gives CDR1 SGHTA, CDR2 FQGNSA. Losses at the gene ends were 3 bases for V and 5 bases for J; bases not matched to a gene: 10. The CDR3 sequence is CASSFSPGGGHQPQHF. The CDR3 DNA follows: TGTGCCAGCAGCTTTAGTCCGGGAGGGGGCCATCAGCCCCAGCATTTT.

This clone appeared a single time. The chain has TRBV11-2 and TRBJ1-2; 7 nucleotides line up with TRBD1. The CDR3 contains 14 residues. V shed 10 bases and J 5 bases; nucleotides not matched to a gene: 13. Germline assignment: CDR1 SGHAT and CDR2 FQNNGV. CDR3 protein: CATDQGDKRYGYTF. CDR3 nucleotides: TGTGCCACAGACCAGGGGGACAAGAGATATGGCTACACCTTC.

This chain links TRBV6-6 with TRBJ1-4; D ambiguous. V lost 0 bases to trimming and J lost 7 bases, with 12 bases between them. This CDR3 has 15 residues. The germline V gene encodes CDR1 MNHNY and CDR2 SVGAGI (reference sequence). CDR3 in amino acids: CASSYSRGRGEKLFF. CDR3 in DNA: TGTGCCAGCAGTTACTCTCGGGGAAGAGGTGAAAAACTGTTTTTT.

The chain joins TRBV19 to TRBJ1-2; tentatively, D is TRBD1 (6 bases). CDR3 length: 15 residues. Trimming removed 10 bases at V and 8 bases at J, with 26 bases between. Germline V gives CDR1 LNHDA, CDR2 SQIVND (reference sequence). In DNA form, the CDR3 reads TGTGCCACCCGGGCTAGGGGGTCGACCTCAGGAGGCTACACCTTC. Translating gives CATRARGSTSGGYTF.

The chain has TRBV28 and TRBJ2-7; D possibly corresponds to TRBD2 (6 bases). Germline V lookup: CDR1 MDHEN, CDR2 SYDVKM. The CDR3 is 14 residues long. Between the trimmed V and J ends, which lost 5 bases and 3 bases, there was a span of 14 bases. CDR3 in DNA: TGTGCCAGCAGTACCCGGAGGGATTACTACGAGCAGTACTTC. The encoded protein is CASSTRRDYYEQYF. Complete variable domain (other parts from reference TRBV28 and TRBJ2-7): DVKVTQSSRYLVKRTGEKVFLECVQDMDHENMFWYRQDPGLGLRLIYFSYDVKMKEKGDIPEGYSVSREKKERFSLILESASTNQTSMYLCASSTRRDYYEQYFGPGTRLTVT.